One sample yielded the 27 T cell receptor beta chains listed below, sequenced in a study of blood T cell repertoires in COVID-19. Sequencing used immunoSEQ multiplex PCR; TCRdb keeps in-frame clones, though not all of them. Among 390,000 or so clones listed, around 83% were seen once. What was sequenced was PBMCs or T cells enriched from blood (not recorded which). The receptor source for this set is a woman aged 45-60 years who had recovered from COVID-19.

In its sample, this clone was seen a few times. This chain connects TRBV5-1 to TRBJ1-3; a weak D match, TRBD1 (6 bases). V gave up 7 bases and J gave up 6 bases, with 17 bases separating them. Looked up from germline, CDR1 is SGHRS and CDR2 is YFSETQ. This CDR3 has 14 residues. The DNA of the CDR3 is TGCGCCAGCTACCCGGACAGTGGGGCAAACACCATATATTTT. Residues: CASYPDSGANTIYF.

The CDR3 reads CASRTGQGVGWDGYTF. The CDR3 DNA reads as TGTGCCAGCAGAACAGGACAGGGCGTTGGATGGGATGGCTACACCTTC. The rearrangement links TRBV2 to TRBJ1-2, with 8 bases matching TRBD1. The V gene end was trimmed by 6 bases and the J gene end by 6 bases; junction bases not matched to a gene: 15. The CDR3 contains 16 residues. Germline V gives CDR1 SNHLY, CDR2 FYNNEI.

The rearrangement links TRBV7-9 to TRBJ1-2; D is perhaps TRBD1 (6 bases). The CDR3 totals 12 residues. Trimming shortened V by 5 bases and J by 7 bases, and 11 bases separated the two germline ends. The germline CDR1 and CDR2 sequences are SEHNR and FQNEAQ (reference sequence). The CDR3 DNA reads TGTGCCAGCAGCCCAGGGGTAGGTGGCTACACCTTC. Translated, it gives CASSPGVGGYTF. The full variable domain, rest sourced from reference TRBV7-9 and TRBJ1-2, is DTGVSQNPRHKITKRGQNVTFRCDPISEHNRLYWYRQTLGQGPEFLTYFQNEAQLEKSRLLSDRFSAERPKGSFSTLEIQRTEQGDSAMYLCASSPGVGGYTFGSGTRLTVV.

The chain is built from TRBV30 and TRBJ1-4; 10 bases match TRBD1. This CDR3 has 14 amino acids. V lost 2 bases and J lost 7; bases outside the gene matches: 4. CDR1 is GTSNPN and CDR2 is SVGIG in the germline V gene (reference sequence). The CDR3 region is CAWSRGQGIEKLFF. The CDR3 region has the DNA TGTGCCTGGAGTCGGGGACAGGGGATTGAAAAACTGTTTTTT.

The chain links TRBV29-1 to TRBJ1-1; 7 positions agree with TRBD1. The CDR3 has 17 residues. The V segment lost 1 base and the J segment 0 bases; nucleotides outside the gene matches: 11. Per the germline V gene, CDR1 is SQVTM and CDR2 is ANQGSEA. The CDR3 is CSVEVEGARRVNTEAFF. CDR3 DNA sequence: TGCAGCGTTGAAGTAGAGGGGGCCAGAAGGGTGAACACTGAAGCTTTCTTT.

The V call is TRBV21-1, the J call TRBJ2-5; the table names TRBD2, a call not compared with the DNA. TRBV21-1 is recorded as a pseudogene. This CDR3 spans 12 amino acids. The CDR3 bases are TGTGCCAGCAGGGGGGGGCCAGAGACCCAGTACTTC. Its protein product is CASRGGPETQYF.

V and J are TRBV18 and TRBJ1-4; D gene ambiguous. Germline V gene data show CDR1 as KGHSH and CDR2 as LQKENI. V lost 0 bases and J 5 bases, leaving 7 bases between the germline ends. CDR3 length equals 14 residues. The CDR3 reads CASSPPPSNEKLFF. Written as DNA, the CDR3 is TGTGCCAGCTCACCACCTCCGTCGAATGAAAAACTGTTTTTT.

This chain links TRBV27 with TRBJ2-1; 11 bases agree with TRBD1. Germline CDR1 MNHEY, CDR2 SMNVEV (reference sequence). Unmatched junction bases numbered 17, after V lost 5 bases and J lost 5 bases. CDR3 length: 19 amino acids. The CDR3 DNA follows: TGTGCCAGCAGTGCTACCGGGACAGGGGGTAAGGTGGCGGACAATGAGCAGTTCTTC. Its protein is CASSATGTGGKVADNEQFF.

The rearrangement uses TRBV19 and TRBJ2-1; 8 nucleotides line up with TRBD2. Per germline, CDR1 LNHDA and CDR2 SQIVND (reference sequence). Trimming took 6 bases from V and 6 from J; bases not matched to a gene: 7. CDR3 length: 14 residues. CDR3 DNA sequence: TGTGCCAGTAGGTCCCTAGCGGGTCTCAATGAGCAGTTCTTC. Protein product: CASRSLAGLNEQFF.

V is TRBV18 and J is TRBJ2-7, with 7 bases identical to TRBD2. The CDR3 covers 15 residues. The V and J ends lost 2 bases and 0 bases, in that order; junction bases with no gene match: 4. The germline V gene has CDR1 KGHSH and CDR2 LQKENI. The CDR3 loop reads CASSPRGGDSYEQYF. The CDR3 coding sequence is TGTGCCAGCTCACCAAGGGGAGGGGACTCCTACGAGCAGTACTTC.

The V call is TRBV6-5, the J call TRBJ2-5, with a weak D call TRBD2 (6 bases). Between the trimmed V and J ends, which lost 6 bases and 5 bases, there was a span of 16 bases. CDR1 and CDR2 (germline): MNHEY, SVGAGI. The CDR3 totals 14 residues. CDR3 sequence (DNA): TGTGCCAGCAGCTCTAGGGGACTTGTGGAGACCCAGTACTTC. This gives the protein CASSSRGLVETQYF.

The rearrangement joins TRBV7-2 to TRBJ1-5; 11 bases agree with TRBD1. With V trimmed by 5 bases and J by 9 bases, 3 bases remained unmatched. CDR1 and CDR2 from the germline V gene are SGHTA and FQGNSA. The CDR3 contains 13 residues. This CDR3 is CASSADRGPPQHF. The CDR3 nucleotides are TGTGCCAGCAGCGCGGACAGGGGGCCGCCCCAGCATTTT.

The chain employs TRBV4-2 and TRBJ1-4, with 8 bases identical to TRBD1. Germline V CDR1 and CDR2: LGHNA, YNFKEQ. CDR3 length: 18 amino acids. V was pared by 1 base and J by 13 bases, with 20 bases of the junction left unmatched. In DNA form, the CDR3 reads TGTGCCAGCAGCCAAGGGACAGGGACTATGGACTTGAAAAAAGGACTGTTTTTT. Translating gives CASSQGTGTMDLKKGLFF.

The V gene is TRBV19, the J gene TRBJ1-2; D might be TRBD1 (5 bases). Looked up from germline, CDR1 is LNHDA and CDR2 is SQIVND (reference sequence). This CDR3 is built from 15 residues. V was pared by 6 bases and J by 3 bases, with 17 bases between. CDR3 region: CASRQTEQVYYGYTF. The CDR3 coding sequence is TGTGCCAGTAGGCAGACAGAACAAGTCTACTATGGCTACACCTTC.

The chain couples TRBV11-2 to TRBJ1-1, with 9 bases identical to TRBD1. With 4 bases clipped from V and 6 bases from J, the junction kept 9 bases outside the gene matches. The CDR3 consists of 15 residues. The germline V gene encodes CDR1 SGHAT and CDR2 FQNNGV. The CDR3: CASSWGGQGTAEAFF. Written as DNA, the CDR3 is TGTGCCAGCAGCTGGGGGGGACAGGGAACAGCTGAAGCTTTCTTT.

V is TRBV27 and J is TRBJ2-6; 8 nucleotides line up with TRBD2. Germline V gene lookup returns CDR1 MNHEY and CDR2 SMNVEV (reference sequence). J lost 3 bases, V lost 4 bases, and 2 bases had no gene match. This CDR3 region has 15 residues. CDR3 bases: TGTGCCAGCAGTTCCGGGGGGGGTGGGGCCAACGTCCTGACTTTC. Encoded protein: CASSSGGGGANVLTF.

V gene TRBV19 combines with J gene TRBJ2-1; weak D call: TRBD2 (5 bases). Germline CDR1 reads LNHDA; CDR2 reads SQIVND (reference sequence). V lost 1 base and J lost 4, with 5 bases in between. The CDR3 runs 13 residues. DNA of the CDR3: TGTGCCAGTAGTATAGGCGGGTACAATGAGCAGTTCTTC. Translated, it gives CASSIGGYNEQFF.

CDR3 nucleotides: TGTGCCAGCAGTTATTTTGGCGGAATGAACACTGAAGCTTTCTTT. Amino acids: CASSYFGGMNTEAFF. The V call is TRBV6-5, the J call TRBJ1-1; D gene ambiguous. V was cut by 3 bases and J by 0 bases, with 11 bases left in between. CDR3 length: 15 amino acids. Germline V gene sequence: CDR1 MNHEY, CDR2 SVGAGI.

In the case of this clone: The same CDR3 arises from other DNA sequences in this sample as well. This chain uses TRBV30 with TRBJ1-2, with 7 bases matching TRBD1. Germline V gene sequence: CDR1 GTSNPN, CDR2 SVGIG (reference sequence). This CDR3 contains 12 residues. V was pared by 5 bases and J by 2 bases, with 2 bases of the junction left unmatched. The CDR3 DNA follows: TGTGCCTGGGCACAGGGGAACTATGGCTACACCTTC. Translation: CAWAQGNYGYTF.

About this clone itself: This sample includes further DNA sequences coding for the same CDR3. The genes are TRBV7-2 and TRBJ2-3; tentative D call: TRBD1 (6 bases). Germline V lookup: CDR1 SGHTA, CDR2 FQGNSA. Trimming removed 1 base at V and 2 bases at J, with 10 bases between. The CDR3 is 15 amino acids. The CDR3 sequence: CASSLEGGYTDTQYF. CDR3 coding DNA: TGTGCCAGCAGCTTAGAAGGGGGTTACACAGATACGCAGTATTTT. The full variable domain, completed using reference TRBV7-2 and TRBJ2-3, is GAGVSQSPSNKVTEKGKDVELRCDPISGHTALYWYRQSLGQGLEFLIYFQGNSAPDKSGLPSDRFSAERTGGSVSTLTIQRTQQEDSAVYLCASSLEGGYTDTQYFGPGTRLTVL.

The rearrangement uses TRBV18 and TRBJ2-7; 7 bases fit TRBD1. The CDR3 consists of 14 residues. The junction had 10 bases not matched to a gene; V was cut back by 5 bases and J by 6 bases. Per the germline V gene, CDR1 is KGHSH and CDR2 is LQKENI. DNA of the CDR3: TGTGCCAGCTCAAGGACAGGTGGGACGGGCGAGCAGTACTTC. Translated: CASSRTGGTGEQYF.

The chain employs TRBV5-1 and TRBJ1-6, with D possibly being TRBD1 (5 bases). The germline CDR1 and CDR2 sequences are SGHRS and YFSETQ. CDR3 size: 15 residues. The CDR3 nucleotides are TGCCCCCGCACCGGGGGGGGGACGTTTAATTCACCCCTCCACTTT. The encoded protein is CPRTGGGTFNSPLHF. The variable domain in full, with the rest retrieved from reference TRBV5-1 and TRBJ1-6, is KAGVTQTPRYLIKTRGQQVTLSCSPISGHRSVSWYQQTPGQGLQFLFEYFSETQRNKGNFPGRFSGRQFSNSRSEMNVSTLELGDSALYLCPRTGGGTFNSPLHFGNGTRLTVT.

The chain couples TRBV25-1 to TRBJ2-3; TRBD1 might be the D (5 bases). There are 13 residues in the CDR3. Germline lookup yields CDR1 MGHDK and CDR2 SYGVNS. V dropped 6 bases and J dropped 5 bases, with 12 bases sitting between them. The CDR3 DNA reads TGTGCCAGCAGCCAAAGGCAGGGAGATACGCAGTATTTT. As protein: CASSQRQGDTQYF.

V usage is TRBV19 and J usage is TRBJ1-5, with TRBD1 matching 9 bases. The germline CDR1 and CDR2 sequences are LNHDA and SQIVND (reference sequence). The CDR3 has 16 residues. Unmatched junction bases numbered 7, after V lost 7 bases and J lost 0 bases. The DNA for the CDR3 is TGTGCCAGTACTACGACAGGGGGGAATAGCAATCAGCCCCAGCATTTT. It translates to CASTTTGGNSNQPQHF. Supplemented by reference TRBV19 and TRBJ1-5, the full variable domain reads DGGITQSPKYLFRKEGQNVTLSCEQNLNHDAMYWYRQDPGQGLRLIYYSQIVNDFQKGDIAEGYSVSREKKESFPLTVTSAQKNPTAFYLCASTTTGGNSNQPQHFGDGTRLSIL.

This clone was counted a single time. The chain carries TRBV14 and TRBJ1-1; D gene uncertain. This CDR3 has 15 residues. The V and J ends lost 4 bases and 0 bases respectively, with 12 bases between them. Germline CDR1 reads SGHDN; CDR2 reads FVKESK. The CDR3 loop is CASSREFSMNTEAFF. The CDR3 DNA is TGTGCCAGCAGCCGAGAGTTTTCCATGAACACTGAAGCTTTCTTT.

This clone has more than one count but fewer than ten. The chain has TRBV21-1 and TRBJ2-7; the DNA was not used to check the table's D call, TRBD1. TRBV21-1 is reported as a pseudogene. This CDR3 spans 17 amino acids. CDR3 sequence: CASSAHSFRQYFYEQYF. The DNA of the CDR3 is TGTGCCAGCAGCGCCCACAGTTTTCGCCAATATTTCTACGAGCAGTACTTC.

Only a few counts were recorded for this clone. CDR3 coding DNA: TGTGCCAGCACCTGGGGTGGGGGCCCGAACACTGAAGCTTTCTTT. Amino acid sequence: CASTWGGGPNTEAFF. The chain uses TRBV2 and TRBJ1-1, with D possibly matching TRBD1 (6 bases). The V end was cut by 7 bases, the J end by 1 base, with 16 bases between. Germline values: CDR1 SNHLY, CDR2 FYNNEI. The CDR3 covers 15 residues.